This is a list of T cell receptor beta chains from one sample in a study of T cells in Graves' hyperthyroidism and ophthalmopathy. In TCRdb, the multiplex PCR reads were re-called with MiXCR into one record per CDR3 protein. The top ten clones hold about 30% of a sample with roughly 250,000 distinct CDR3 sequences, around 17% of them seen once. Sequenced input: blood. Receptor source: a woman younger than 30 with Graves' ophthalmopathy. Each CDR3 is given with its conserved first and last residue.

>TRBV20-1|TRBJ1-1
CSARGTGRMNTEAFF
>TRBV27|TRBJ2-7
CASSLGAGVEEQYF
>TRBV5-1|TRBJ1-2
CASSEHNIMGANYGYTF
>TRBV27|TRBJ1-5
CASSPGIRNQPQHF
>TRBV27|TRBJ2-3
CASSPLIRPDTQYF
>TRBV28|TRBJ1-3
CASSLPSGHGNTIYF
>TRBV6-2/TRBV6-3|TRBJ1-2
CASNLRTYLGGYTF
>TRBV28|TRBJ1-5
CASSFGQGAIQPQHF
>TRBV7-7|TRBJ2-1
CASSLARGAYNEQFF
>TRBV7-2|TRBJ1-4
CASSPRAGEKLFF
>TRBV7-9|TRBJ2-7
CASSLDATSYEQYF
>TRBV13|TRBJ2-7
CASSLGLMGGSYEQYF
>TRBV2|TRBJ1-5
CASKEGLQNQPQHF
>TRBV5-1|TRBJ2-5
CASSLEPSGETQYF
>TRBV5-8|TRBJ2-2
CASSKGLAGGNTGELFF
>TRBV11-2|TRBJ2-3
CASSLTLGPGTSADTQYF
>TRBV20-1|TRBJ2-7
CSARGPFTSGAEQYF
>TRBV12-3/TRBV12-4|TRBJ1-2
CASSGTAYGYTF
>TRBV7-9|TRBJ2-3
CASSLVHLAGGSTDTQYF
>TRBV27|TRBJ2-1
CASSLRTDPSYNEQFF
>TRBV27|TRBJ2-7
CASRTGLAGVPSYEQYF
>TRBV7-9|TRBJ2-4
CASSLEGSPGAKNIQYF
>TRBV30|TRBJ1-2
CAWISGTGSFGYTF
>TRBV7-9|TRBJ2-3
CASSPTTKRGGPDTQYF
>TRBV5-5|TRBJ2-4
CASSPAGAGSAKNIQYF
>TRBV5-4|TRBJ2-7
CASSTDRVTRYF
>TRBV29-1|TRBJ2-1
CSVSYPGTSGTGNEQFF
>TRBV6-6|TRBJ1-2
CASSYKGEWVANYGYTF
>TRBV19|TRBJ2-1
CASSADWNEQFF
>TRBV20-1|TRBJ2-2
CSARDLLLENTGELFF
>TRBV14|TRBJ1-2
CASSSSAANYGYTF
>TRBV3-1|TRBJ1-4
CASSHGREGKLFF
>TRBV7-9|TRBJ2-1
CASSSSGGGGYYNEQFF
>TRBV7-9|TRBJ2-1
CASSLESGGPYNEQFF
>TRBV6-1|TRBJ2-4
CASTRGVGEAKNIQYF
>TRBV28|TRBJ1-1
CASSFGPKNTEAFF
>TRBV6-6|TRBJ2-2
CASSYRLADTGELFF
>TRBV30|TRBJ1-2
CAWNMGPSRGYTF
>TRBV15|TRBJ2-3
CATSRGGSTDTQYF
>TRBV20-1|TRBJ1-5
CSARSKNQPQHF
>TRBV20-1|TRBJ1-1
CSAKRQGAPTEAFF
>TRBV18|TRBJ1-4
CASSPVSPDEKLFF
>TRBV6-2/TRBV6-3|TRBJ2-1
CASSPLLVGNEQFF
>TRBV20-1|TRBJ2-5
CSARDGGAQETQYF
>TRBV29-1|TRBJ2-1
CSVSYPGTSVSNEQFF
>TRBV5-1|TRBJ2-7
CASSLIAGVEQYF
>TRBV12-3/TRBV12-4|TRBJ2-2
CASRAQDTGELFF
>TRBV11-2|TRBJ2-3
CASSQGTGSPDTQYF
>TRBV7-9|TRBJ2-7
CASSLHSYEQYF
>TRBV7-3|TRBJ2-7
CASSCWGTSFCEQYF
>TRBV6-1|TRBJ1-5
CASSIAGPNYQPQHF
>TRBV27|TRBJ2-1
CASSSSGLAGPSSYNEQFF
>TRBV5-4|TRBJ1-1
CASSGPPNTEAFF
>TRBV20-1|TRBJ1-5
CSARGAPSNQPQHF